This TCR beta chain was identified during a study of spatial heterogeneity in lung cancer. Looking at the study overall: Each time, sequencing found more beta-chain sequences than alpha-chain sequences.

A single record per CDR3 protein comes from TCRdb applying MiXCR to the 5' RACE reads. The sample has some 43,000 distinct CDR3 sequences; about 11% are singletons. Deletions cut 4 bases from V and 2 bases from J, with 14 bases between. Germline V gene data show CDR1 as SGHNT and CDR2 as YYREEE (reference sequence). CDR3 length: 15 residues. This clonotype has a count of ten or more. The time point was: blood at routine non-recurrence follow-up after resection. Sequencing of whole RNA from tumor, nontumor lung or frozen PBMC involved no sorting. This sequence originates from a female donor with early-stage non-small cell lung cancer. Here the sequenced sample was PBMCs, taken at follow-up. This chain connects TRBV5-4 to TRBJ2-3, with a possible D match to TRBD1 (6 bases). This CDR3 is CASSPTGLATDTQYF. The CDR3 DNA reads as TGTGCCAGCAGCCCTACAGGGCTTGCCACAGATACGCAGTATTTT.